The text below deals with one TCR beta chain. The sample comes from a study of blood T cell repertoires in COVID-19. For the study at large: T cells, B-cell-depleted T cells, or PBMCs provided the cDNA or gDNA that served as material.

Residents of approximately 25 US areas, aged roughly 18 to 89 years, made up the participants. Among Cohort 3 donors, those recovered had two negative PCRs, clearance, or symptom resolution. Profiling relied on immunoSEQ multiplex PCR, and the TCRdb table lists in-frame clones only, not all of them. This sample yields over 150,000 clones, of which approximately 80% are seen a single time; around 15% belongs to the top ten. CDR3 length equals 13 residues. The V and J ends lost 1 base and 8 bases respectively, with 9 bases between them. Germline loops: CDR1 LGHDT, CDR2 YNNKEL (reference sequence). The chain employs TRBV3-1 (or the pseudogene TRBV3-2) and TRBJ2-1; the D is unclear. The source material was PBMCs or T cells enriched from blood (not recorded which). The sequence was collected from a woman aged 45-65 years who had recovered from COVID-19. CDR3 in DNA: TGTGCCAGCAGCCAAGGGAGTTTGGATGAGCAGTTCTTC. This sequence encodes CASSQGSLDEQFF.